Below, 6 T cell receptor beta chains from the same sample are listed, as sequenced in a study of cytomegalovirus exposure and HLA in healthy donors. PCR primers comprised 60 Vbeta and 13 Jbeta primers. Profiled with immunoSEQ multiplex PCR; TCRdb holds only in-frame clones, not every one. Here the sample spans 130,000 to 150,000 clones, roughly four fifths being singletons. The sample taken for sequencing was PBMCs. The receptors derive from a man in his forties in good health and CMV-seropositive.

CDR3 region: CASSVDLVQETQYF. The CDR3 DNA reads TGTGCCAGCAGCGTAGACCTAGTTCAAGAGACCCAGTACTTC. V usage is TRBV9 and J usage is TRBJ2-5; D unclear. The CDR3 extends over 14 amino acids. V gave up 0 bases and J gave up 2 bases, with 8 bases separating them. Germline V CDR1 and CDR2: SGDLS, YYNGEE.

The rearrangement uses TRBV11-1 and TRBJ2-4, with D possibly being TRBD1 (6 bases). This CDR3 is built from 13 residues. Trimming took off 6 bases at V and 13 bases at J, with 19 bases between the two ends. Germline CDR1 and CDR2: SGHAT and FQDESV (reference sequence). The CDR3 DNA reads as TGTGCCAGCAGTACCTATCCCGACAGGACACAGTACTTC. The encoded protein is CASSTYPDRTQYF.

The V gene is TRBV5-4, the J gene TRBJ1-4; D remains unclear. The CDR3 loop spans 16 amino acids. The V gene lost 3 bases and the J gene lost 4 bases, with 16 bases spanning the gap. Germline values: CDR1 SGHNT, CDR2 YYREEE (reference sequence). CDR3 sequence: CASSSLVEMGNEKLFF. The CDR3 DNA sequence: TGTGCCAGCAGCTCCCTAGTGGAGATGGGTAATGAAAAACTGTTTTTT. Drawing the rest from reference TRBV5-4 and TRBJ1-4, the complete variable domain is ETGVTQSPTHLIKTRGQQVTLRCSSQSGHNTVSWYQQALGQGPQFIFQYYREEENGRGNFPPRFSGLQFPNYSSELNVNALELDDSALYLCASSSLVEMGNEKLFFGSGTQLSVL.

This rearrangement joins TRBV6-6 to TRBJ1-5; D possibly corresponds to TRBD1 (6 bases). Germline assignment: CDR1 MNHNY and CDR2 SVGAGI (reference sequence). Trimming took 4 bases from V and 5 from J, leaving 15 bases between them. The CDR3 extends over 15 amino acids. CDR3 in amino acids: CASSWGRGSDQPQHF. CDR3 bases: TGTGCCAGCAGTTGGGGCAGGGGCTCGGATCAGCCCCAGCATTTT.

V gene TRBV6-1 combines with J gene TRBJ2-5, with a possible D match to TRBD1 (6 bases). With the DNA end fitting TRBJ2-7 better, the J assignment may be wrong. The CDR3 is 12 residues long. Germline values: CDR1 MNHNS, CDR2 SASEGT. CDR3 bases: TGTGCCACCGGACAGAAGGGGGACGAGCAGTACTTC. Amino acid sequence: CATGQKGDEQYF.

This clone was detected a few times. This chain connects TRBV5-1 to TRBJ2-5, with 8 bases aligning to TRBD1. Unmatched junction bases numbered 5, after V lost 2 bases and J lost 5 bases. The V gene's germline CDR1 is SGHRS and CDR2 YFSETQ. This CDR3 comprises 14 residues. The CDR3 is CASSFQGAEETQYF. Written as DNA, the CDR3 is TGCGCCAGCAGCTTCCAGGGGGCGGAGGAGACCCAGTACTTC.